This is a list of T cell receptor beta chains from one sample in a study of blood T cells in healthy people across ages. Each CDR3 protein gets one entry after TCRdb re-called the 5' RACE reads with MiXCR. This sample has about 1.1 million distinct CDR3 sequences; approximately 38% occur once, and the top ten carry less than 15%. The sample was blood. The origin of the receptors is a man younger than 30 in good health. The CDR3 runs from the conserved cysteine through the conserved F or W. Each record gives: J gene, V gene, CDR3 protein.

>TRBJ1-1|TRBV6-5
CASSYEGRRTEAFF
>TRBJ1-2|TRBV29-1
CSVEAEEGYYGYTF
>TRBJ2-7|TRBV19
CASSIQAGYMDEQYF
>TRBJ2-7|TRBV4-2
CASSQDGRTYEQYF
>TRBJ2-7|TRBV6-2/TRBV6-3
CASKMGQGAYEQYF
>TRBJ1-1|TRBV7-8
CASSLGVRGRNTEAFF
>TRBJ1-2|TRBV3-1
CASSLSNRVFSGYTF
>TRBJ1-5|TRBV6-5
CASSYSEGPQRGSNQPQHF
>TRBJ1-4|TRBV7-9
CASSLDRWESTNEKLFF
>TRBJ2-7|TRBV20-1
CSAQRTSGVSEQYF
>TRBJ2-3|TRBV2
CASNQGRGSDTQYF
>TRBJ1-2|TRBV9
CASSPRTGTLYGYTF
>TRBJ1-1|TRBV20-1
CSARFNTEAFF
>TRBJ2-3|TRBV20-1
CSAPQQITDTQYF
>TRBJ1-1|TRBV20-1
CSAQTVNTEAFF
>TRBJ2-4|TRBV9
CASSIGGTLAKNIQYF
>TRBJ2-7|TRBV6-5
CASSSGGNSYEQYF